These 7 T cell receptor beta chains came from one sample sequenced in a study of shared clonotypes between healthy human individuals. The data were produced by immunoSEQ multiplex PCR, yet TCRdb's version contains in-frame clones alone and is incomplete. Of about 1.1 million clones listed, around 82% are singletons. Sequenced sample: memory CD4+ T cells from PBMCs. The subset is: CD45RA-negative fraction. The receptors shown here come from a man aged 18-30 years in good health. Some clones in this sample may be carry-over from other donors' samples.

The rearrangement joins TRBV5-1 to TRBJ1-1; TRBD1 is a possible D gene (5 bases). CDR3 length equals 14 residues. Germline loops: CDR1 SGHRS, CDR2 YFSETQ. V lost 4 bases to trimming and J lost 3 bases, with 13 bases between them. The CDR3 region has the DNA TGCGCCAGCAGCCGTCAGGGTAGTGACACTGAAGCTTTCTTT. It specifies CASSRQGSDTEAFF. Together with reference TRBV5-1 and TRBJ1-1, the CDR3 gives the full variable domain: KAGVTQTPRYLIKTRGQQVTLSCSPISGHRSVSWYQQTPGQGLQFLFEYFSETQRNKGNFPGRFSGRQFSNSRSEMNVSTLELGDSALYLCASSRQGSDTEAFFGQGTRLTVV.

To note about this clone: Other DNA sequences in the same sample also yield this CDR3. The chain employs TRBV5-1 and TRBJ2-5, with D unresolved. This CDR3 comprises 13 residues. Germline CDR1 reads SGHRS; CDR2 reads YFSETQ. Trimming took off 0 bases at V and 5 bases at J, with 8 bases between the two ends. The CDR3 bases are TGCGCCAGCAGCTTGGAGGGTGCGGAGACCCAGTACTTC. Its protein is CASSLEGAETQYF.

The rearrangement joins TRBV18 to TRBJ2-7; D is perhaps TRBD2 (5 bases). V gave up 7 bases and J gave up 4 bases, with 8 bases separating them. Germline-derived CDR1 and CDR2 are KGHSH and LQKENI. The CDR3 covers 11 residues. DNA for the CDR3: TGTGCCAGCTTCCGGGATTACGAGCAGTACTTC. This sequence encodes CASFRDYEQYF.

The CDR3 spells CASSLGAAGINEKLFF. The CDR3 DNA sequence: TGTGCCAGCAGCTTAGGGGCGGCGGGCATTAATGAAAAACTGTTTTTT. This sequence joins TRBV7-8 and TRBJ1-4; no reliable D call. There are 16 residues in the CDR3. The V end was cut by 1 base, the J end by 4 bases, with 13 bases between. Germline-derived CDR1 and CDR2 are SGHVS and FQNEAQ.

The V gene is TRBV29-1, the J gene TRBJ2-3, with D unresolved. V was cut by 1 base and J by 6 bases, with 14 bases left in between. The V gene's germline CDR1 is SQVTM and CDR2 ANQGSEA. This CDR3 is 14 amino acids long. The CDR3 region is CSVEGPGVRDTQYF. CDR3 DNA: TGCAGCGTTGAAGGCCCAGGCGTTAGGGATACGCAGTATTTT.

This clone was seen once. V and J are TRBV15 and TRBJ2-1; D not certain. The CDR3 is made up of 14 amino acids. The germline V gene has CDR1 LNHNV and CDR2 YYDKDF (reference sequence). V dropped 1 base and J dropped 8 bases, with 12 bases sitting between them. CDR3 amino acids: CATSRGPDAHEQFF. In DNA form, the CDR3 reads TGTGCCACCAGCAGAGGACCCGACGCTCATGAGCAGTTCTTC. The complete variable domain, with remaining parts taken from reference TRBV15 and TRBJ2-1, reads DAMVIQNPRYQVTQFGKPVTLSCSQTLNHNVMYWYQQKSSQAPKLLFHYYDKDFNNEADTPDNFQSRRPNTSFCFLDIRSPGLGDTAMYLCATSRGPDAHEQFFGPGTRLTVL.

V gene TRBV5-1 combines with J gene TRBJ2-1, with a weak D call TRBD2 (5 bases). Germline CDR1 SGHRS, CDR2 YFSETQ. Deletions cut 4 bases from V and 2 bases from J, with 10 bases between. The CDR3 is 14 residues long. For the CDR3, the DNA is TGCGCCAGCAGCCCCCGGGAAGCCTACAATGAGCAGTTCTTC. Translation gives CASSPREAYNEQFF. The entire variable domain, with the rest obtained from reference TRBV5-1 and TRBJ2-1, is as follows: KAGVTQTPRYLIKTRGQQVTLSCSPISGHRSVSWYQQTPGQGLQFLFEYFSETQRNKGNFPGRFSGRQFSNSRSEMNVSTLELGDSALYLCASSPREAYNEQFFGPGTRLTVL.